This T cell receptor beta chain came from a study of blood T cell repertoires in COVID-19. There are 12 residues in the CDR3. The ends were cut back, 10 bases at V and 5 bases at J, with 12 bases in the middle. Germline CDR1 and CDR2: MDHEN and SYDVKM. TCRdb keeps only in-frame clones here, not all; method: immunoSEQ multiplex PCR. This sample has approximately 440,000 clones, with roughly 88% found just once. This clonotype was obtained from a man aged 18 to 29 who had recovered from COVID-19. Specimen: PBMCs or T cells enriched from blood (not recorded which). The chain couples TRBV28 to TRBJ1-5; D is uncertain. The CDR3 DNA reads TGTGCCACCCGGACTGGGGATCAGCCCCAGCATTTT. Translation gives CATRTGDQPQHF. The full variable domain, its missing parts supplied by reference TRBV28 and TRBJ1-5, is DVKVTQSSRYLVKRTGEKVFLECVQDMDHENMFWYRQDPGLGLRLIYFSYDVKMKEKGDIPEGYSVSREKKERFSLILESASTNQTSMYLCATRTGDQPQHFGDGTRLSIL.